This T cell receptor beta chain was recorded in a study of T cells in Graves' hyperthyroidism and ophthalmopathy. Study results and caveats: Prediction of ophthalmopathy progression came a median roughly 7.1 months pre-onset.

Using RNA transcripts as the source, TCR beta CDR3 regions were amplified. First-round RT-PCR of the TCR CDR3 relied on the HTBI primer set. TCRdb independently ran MiXCR on the multiplex PCR reads; one entry per CDR3 protein. This table holds hundreds of thousands of distinct CDR3 sequences, 17% found once. In regard to this clonotype: Its antigen is as yet unknown.

Germline CDR1 MNHEY, CDR2 SVGEGT. V was cut by 7 bases and J by 4 bases, with 11 bases left in between. The CDR3 extends over 13 amino acids. The clonotype originates from a woman between 18 and 29 years old with Graves' ophthalmopathy. The source material was blood. The chain is built from TRBV6-2 or TRBV6-3 and TRBJ1-3, with D possibly matching TRBD1 (5 bases). CDR3 sequence: CASNWGAGNTIYF. In DNA, the CDR3 is TGTGCCAGCAATTGGGGCGCGGGAAACACCATATATTTT.